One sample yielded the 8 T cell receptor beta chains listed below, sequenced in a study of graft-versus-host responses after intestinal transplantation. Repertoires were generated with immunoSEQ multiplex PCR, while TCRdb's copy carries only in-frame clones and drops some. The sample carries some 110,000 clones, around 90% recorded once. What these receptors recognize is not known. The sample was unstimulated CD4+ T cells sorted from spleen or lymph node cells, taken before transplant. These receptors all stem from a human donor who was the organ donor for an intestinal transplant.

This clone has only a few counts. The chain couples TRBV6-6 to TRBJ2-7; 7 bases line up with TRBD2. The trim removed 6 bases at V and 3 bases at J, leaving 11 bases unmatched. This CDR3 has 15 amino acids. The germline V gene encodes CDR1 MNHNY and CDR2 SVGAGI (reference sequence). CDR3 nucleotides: TGTGCCAGCAGCTCGGGTGGCGGGAGAATCTACGAGCAGTACTTC. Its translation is CASSSGGGRIYEQYF.

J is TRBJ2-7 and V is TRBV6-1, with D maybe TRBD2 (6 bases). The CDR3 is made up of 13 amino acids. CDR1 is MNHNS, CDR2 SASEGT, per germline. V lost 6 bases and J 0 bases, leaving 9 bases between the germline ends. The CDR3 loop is CASRRGLSYEQYF. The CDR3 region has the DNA TGTGCCAGCAGGAGGGGACTCTCCTACGAGCAGTACTTC.

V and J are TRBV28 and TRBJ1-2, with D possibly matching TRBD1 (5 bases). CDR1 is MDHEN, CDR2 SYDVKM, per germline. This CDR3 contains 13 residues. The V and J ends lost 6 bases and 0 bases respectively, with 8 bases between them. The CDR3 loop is CASRGPPNYGYTF. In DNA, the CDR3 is TGTGCCAGCAGGGGACCTCCTAACTATGGCTACACCTTC.

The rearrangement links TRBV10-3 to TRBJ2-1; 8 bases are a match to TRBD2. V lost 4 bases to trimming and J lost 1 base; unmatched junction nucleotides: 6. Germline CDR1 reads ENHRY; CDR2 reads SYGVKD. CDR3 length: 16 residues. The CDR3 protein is CAISGGLARSYNEQFF. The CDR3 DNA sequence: TGTGCCATCAGTGGAGGACTAGCCAGGTCCTACAATGAGCAGTTCTTC.

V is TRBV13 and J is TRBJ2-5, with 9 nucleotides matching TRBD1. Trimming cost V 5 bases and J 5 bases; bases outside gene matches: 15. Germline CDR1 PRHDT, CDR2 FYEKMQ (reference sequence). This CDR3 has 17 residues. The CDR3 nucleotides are TGTGCCAGCAGCCGAGGACAGGGGAGCTCGGTGGCGGAGACCCAGTACTTC. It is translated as CASSRGQGSSVAETQYF.

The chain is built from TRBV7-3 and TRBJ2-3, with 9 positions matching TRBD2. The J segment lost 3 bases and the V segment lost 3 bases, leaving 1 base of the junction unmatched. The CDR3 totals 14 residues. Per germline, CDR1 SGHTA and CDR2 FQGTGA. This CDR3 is CASSLLAGTDTQYF. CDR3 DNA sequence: TGTGCCAGCAGCTTGCTAGCGGGGACAGATACGCAGTATTTT.

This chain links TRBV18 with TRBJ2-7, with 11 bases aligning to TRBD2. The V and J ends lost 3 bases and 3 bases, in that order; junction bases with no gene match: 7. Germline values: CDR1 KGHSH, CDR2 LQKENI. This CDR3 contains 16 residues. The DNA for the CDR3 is TGTGCCAGCTCACCGCTAGCGGGAGGAGGGGTCTACGAGCAGTACTTC. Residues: CASSPLAGGGVYEQYF.

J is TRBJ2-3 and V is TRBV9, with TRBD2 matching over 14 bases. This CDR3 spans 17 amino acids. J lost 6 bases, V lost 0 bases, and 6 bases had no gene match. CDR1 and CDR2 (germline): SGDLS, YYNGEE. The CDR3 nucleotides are TGTGCCAGCAGCGTAGGAGGGGGACTAGCGGGAGCGGATACGCAGTATTTT. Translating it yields CASSVGGGLAGADTQYF.